What follows are 20 T cell receptor beta chains derived from one specimen sequenced in a study of T cells in localized non-small cell lung cancer (dated by TCRdb to 2019 to 2021). The library relied on the immunoSEQ multiplex PCR assay. TCRdb stores this immuneACCESS table with in-frame sequences only. Part of the clones is absent; in the studies checked, under half of the shortfall reflects unresolved V genes, and no reason is known for the rest. The sample contains several thousand clones, more than 35% of them found a single time. The ten largest clones capture approximately 8.1% of the sample. The source material was lung tumor tissue, sampled before any cancer treatment. The receptors were sampled from a man aged 40 to 75 with stage III lung adenocarcinoma.

This chain joins TRBV9 and TRBJ2-7; TRBD1 aligns across 7 bases. Germline V gene data show CDR1 as SGDLS and CDR2 as YYNGEE. The CDR3 length is 14 residues. V shed 6 bases and J 0 bases; nucleotides not matched to a gene: 6. CDR3 coding DNA: TGTGCCAGCACCCCAGGGGGAGACTCCTACGAGCAGTACTTC. This encodes CASTPGGDSYEQYF.

V usage is TRBV11-3 and J usage is TRBJ2-5, with D unresolved. The ends were cut back, 5 bases at V and 2 bases at J, with 12 bases in the middle. Looked up from germline, CDR1 is SGHNT and CDR2 is YENEEA. This CDR3 is 14 amino acids long. CDR3 region: CASSQLSDQETQYF. In DNA form, the CDR3 reads TGTGCCAGCAGCCAACTAAGCGATCAAGAGACCCAGTACTTC. Together with reference TRBV11-3 and TRBJ2-5, the CDR3 gives the full variable domain: EAGVVQSPRYKIIEKKQPVAFWCNPISGHNTLYWYLQNLGQGPELLIRYENEEAVDDSQLPKDRFSAERLKGVDSTLKIQPAELGDSAVYLCASSQLSDQETQYFGPGTRLLVL.

The chain couples TRBV11-3 to TRBJ2-1; tentatively, D is TRBD1 or TRBD2 (5 bases each). The germline V gene has CDR1 SGHNT and CDR2 YENEEA. V was pared by 2 bases and J by 3 bases, with 14 bases between. The CDR3 loop spans 16 amino acids. CDR3 nucleotide sequence: TGTGCCAGCAGCTTATTCGGGACCCAAAACTACAATGAGCAGTTCTTC. Its translation: CASSLFGTQNYNEQFF.

This clone was counted a single time. The genes are TRBV19 and TRBJ2-3; a possible D gene is TRBD2 (6 bases). There are 16 residues in the CDR3. Between the trimmed V and J ends, which lost 4 bases and 2 bases, there was a span of 16 bases. Germline values: CDR1 LNHDA, CDR2 SQIVND (reference sequence). CDR3 sequence: CASSRTTSGVTDTQYF. The CDR3 DNA follows: TGTGCCAGTAGTAGGACTACGTCTGGGGTCACAGATACGCAGTATTTT.

V usage is TRBV19 and J usage is TRBJ2-1; the match to TRBD2 covers 8 bases. V dropped 2 bases and J dropped 5; count of bases not matched to a gene: 8. This CDR3 has 16 residues. CDR1 is LNHDA and CDR2 is SQIVND in the germline V gene (reference sequence). The CDR3: CASSIRGGRSNNEQFF. The CDR3 region has the DNA TGTGCCAGTAGTATAAGGGGCGGGAGGTCTAACAATGAGCAGTTCTTC.

J is TRBJ1-2 and V is TRBV2; D is undetermined. CDR3 length equals 12 residues. Germline lookup yields CDR1 SNHLY and CDR2 FYNNEI. CDR3 sequence (DNA): TGTGTCACCTCCCAGGCTAACTATGGCTACACCTTC. The encoded protein is CVTSQANYGYTF.

The genes are TRBV19 and TRBJ2-3; 10 bases are a match to TRBD2. Germline trimming cut 10 bases from V and 0 bases from J; bases unmatched to any gene: 4. Germline V gene lookup returns CDR1 LNHDA and CDR2 SQIVND (reference sequence). CDR3 length: 14 amino acids. CDR3 region: CATLAGGSTDTQYF. The CDR3 DNA is TGTGCCACTTTAGCGGGGGGAAGCACAGATACGCAGTATTTT.

This sequence joins TRBV11-3 and TRBJ1-4; the match to TRBD1 covers 10 bases. The CDR3 has 15 residues. V was pared by 5 bases and J by 8 bases, with 8 bases of the junction left unmatched. Germline V gives CDR1 SGHNT, CDR2 YENEEA. The DNA of the CDR3 is TGTGCCAGCAGCCTCCAGGACAGGGGGAACGAAAAACTGTTTTTT. As protein: CASSLQDRGNEKLFF.

This clone has only a few counts. CDR3 coding DNA: TGTGCCAGCAGTGAGGAAGAAGGCACTGAAGCTTTCTTT. Protein sequence: CASSEEEGTEAFF. The chain combines TRBV9 with TRBJ1-1; D gene unclear. This CDR3 has 13 amino acids. Germline V gene lookup returns CDR1 SGDLS and CDR2 YYNGEE. Trimming took 5 bases from V and 4 from J, leaving 12 bases between them.

V and J are TRBV28 and TRBJ1-2; the D gene is possibly TRBD1 (5 bases). The CDR3 has 13 residues. V lost 7 bases and J 1 base, leaving 10 bases between the germline ends. Germline V gives CDR1 MDHEN, CDR2 SYDVKM. DNA of the CDR3: TGTGCCAGCATGGGGCAGAATAACTATGGCTACACCTTC. Protein product: CASMGQNNYGYTF.

This clone was seen a handful of times. This sequence joins TRBV6-8 and TRBJ2-3; unclear D gene. The germline V gene has CDR1 MNHGY and CDR2 SAAAGT. The CDR3 totals 15 residues. The V and J ends lost 2 bases and 6 bases respectively, with 15 bases between them. Here the CDR3 reads CASSYPQRSGDTQYF. CDR3 coding DNA: TGTGCCAGCAGTTACCCTCAACGGTCTGGGGATACGCAGTATTTT.

The sample holds a few counts of this clone. The chain has TRBV6-8 and TRBJ2-3; TRBD2 aligns across 7 bases. After removal of 7 bases from V and 0 bases from J, the junction contained 10 bases not matched to a gene. This CDR3 contains 16 residues. Germline V CDR1 and CDR2: MNHGY, SAAAGT. CDR3 loop: CASTLAVGGSTDTQYF. As DNA, the CDR3 is TGTGCCAGCACCTTAGCGGTGGGAGGGAGCACAGATACGCAGTATTTT.

The chain recombines TRBV5-1 with TRBJ2-7; D may be TRBD1 (6 bases). V shed 6 bases and J shed 5 bases, with 21 bases lying between them. The germline V gene has CDR1 SGHRS and CDR2 YFSETQ. The CDR3 is 15 residues long. CDR3 loop: CASTSVFGTQDEQYF. CDR3 DNA sequence: TGCGCCAGCACCTCAGTATTCGGGACACAGGACGAGCAGTACTTC.

This clone came up a few times. The J gene is TRBJ1-3, the V gene TRBV6-1, with D unresolved. The CDR3 consists of 15 residues. The V gene lost 0 bases and the J gene lost 4 bases, with 10 bases spanning the gap. CDR1 MNHNS and CDR2 SASEGT come from the germline V gene. The CDR3 protein is CASSEALVGGNTIYF. The CDR3 DNA is TGTGCCAGCAGTGAAGCGTTGGTCGGCGGAAACACCATATATTTT.

This clone was counted between two and nine times. An uncertain or unread base leads to its residue being written X. The gene calls are TRBV19 and TRBJ2-7, with D possibly TRBD1 on 5 matching bases. Germline CDR1 and CDR2: LNHDA and SQIVND (reference sequence). The V gene lost 6 bases and the J gene lost 0 bases, with 9 bases spanning the gap. CDR3 size: 13 residues. The CDR3 loop reads CASSXTDSYEQYF. The CDR3 DNA sequence: TGTGCCAGTAGCTYGACAGACTCCTACGAGCAGTACTTC.

The chain employs TRBV30 and TRBJ2-1, with 7 bases fitting TRBD2. In germline, CDR1 is GTSNPN, CDR2 SVGIG (reference sequence). CDR3 length equals 13 residues. V lost 7 bases, J lost 7 bases, and 10 bases stayed unmatched. The CDR3 protein is CASGTTVRNEQFF. The CDR3 nucleotides are TGTGCCTCAGGGACTACCGTTCGGAATGAGCAGTTCTTC.

This clone was seen a handful of times. CDR3 amino acids: CASSSHQDSEAFF. In DNA form, the CDR3 reads TGTGCCAGCAGTTCCCATCAGGACAGTGAAGCTTTCTTT. The rearrangement joins TRBV6-8 to TRBJ1-1; a weak D match, TRBD1 (6 bases). This CDR3 comprises 13 residues. The germline V gene encodes CDR1 MNHGY and CDR2 SAAAGT. Trimming pared 4 bases from V and 7 bases from J, leaving 13 bases between.

This chain's CDR3 is CASSPLQGDTGELFF. CDR3 coding DNA: TGTGCCAGCTCACCATTACAGGGGGACACCGGGGAGCTGTTTTTT. The chain is built from TRBV18 and TRBJ2-2; 8 nucleotides align to TRBD1. The germline V gene has CDR1 KGHSH and CDR2 LQKENI. V trimming: 2 bases; J trimming: 3 bases; junction bases outside the gene matches: 2. The CDR3 has 15 residues.

The J gene is TRBJ2-5, the V gene TRBV11-3; D possibly corresponds to TRBD2 (6 bases). Germline loops: CDR1 SGHNT, CDR2 YENEEA. The CDR3 covers 14 residues. Between the trimmed V and J ends, which lost 5 bases and 1 base, there was a span of 11 bases. The CDR3 sequence: CASSGGTLQETQYF. The CDR3 DNA reads TGTGCCAGCAGCGGCGGGACCCTCCAAGAGACCCAGTACTTC.

V usage is TRBV11-3 and J usage is TRBJ1-3; D uncertain. Per the germline V gene, CDR1 is SGHNT and CDR2 is YENEEA. This CDR3 region has 15 residues. V was cut by 3 bases and J by 2 bases, with 11 bases left in between. CDR3 coding DNA: TGTGCCAGCAGCTTGGAGGGCCCTGCTGGAAACACCATATATTTT. This gives the protein CASSLEGPAGNTIYF.